The next 10 T cell receptor beta chains were all read from a single sample in a study of CD8 T cells in Susac syndrome. RNA, at about 0.45 to 1 ug, was reverse transcribed with random hexamers. TCRdb re-analysed the immunoSEQ multiplex PCR reads in MiXCR, keeping a single row per CDR3 protein. The repertoire holds some 400,000 distinct CDR3 sequences, with approximately 85% as singletons. Sequencing was performed on CD8+ T cells from PBMCs. The receptors were gathered from a human donor with multiple sclerosis.

J is TRBJ1-4 and V is TRBV5-1; 7 positions match TRBD1. V trimming: 0 bases; J trimming: 8 bases; junction bases outside the gene matches: 7. CDR1 and CDR2 from the germline V gene are SGHRS and YFSETQ. The CDR3 has 15 residues. In nucleotides, the CDR3 is TGCGCCAGCAGCTTGGCCGAGGGGGCGGAAGAAAAACTGTTTTTT. Residues: CASSLAEGAEEKLFF.

Comments on this clonotype: A much larger clone is a single base away; this may be a read error. The chain recombines TRBV12-3 or TRBV12-4 with TRBJ2-2; D is uncertain. Trimming stripped 6 bases from V and 2 bases from J, with 4 bases between. There are 12 residues in the CDR3. CDR3 loop: CASRSNTGELFF. The CDR3 DNA reads TGTGCCAGCAGATCTAACACCGGGGAGCTGTTTTTT.

The V and J genes are TRBV5-1 and TRBJ2-4, with TRBD1 matching 9 bases. This CDR3 is 15 amino acids long. The trim removed 0 bases at V and 5 bases at J, leaving 3 bases unmatched. CDR1 is SGHRS, CDR2 YFSETQ, per germline. DNA of the CDR3: TGCGCCAGCAGCTTGGGTCGGACAGGGGAAAACATTCAGTACTTC. Its protein is CASSLGRTGENIQYF.

The chain uses TRBV19 and TRBJ2-1, with 11 positions matching TRBD1. Germline V lookup: CDR1 LNHDA, CDR2 SQIVND (reference sequence). The V and J ends lost 6 bases and 2 bases, in that order; junction bases with no gene match: 6. This CDR3 is 16 amino acids long. The CDR3 DNA sequence: TGTGCCAGTAGCCGCTGGACAGGGGGCGCCTACAATGAGCAGTTCTTC. It translates to CASSRWTGGAYNEQFF.

The rearrangement links TRBV6-1 to TRBJ2-5, with 8 bases aligning to TRBD2. This CDR3 region has 16 residues. V lost 2 bases to trimming and J lost 0 bases; unmatched junction nucleotides: 5. CDR1 is MNHNS and CDR2 is SASEGT in the germline V gene. The CDR3 bases are TGTGCCAGCAGTGAACGGGAGGGGACCTACCAAGAGACCCAGTACTTC. Translation gives CASSEREGTYQETQYF.

The chain couples TRBV4-1 to TRBJ2-2, with unresolved D. Trimming shortened V by 4 bases and J by 5 bases, and 8 bases separated the two germline ends. The CDR3 sequence is 13 residues long. Germline-derived CDR1 and CDR2 are MGHRA and YSYEKL. The chain's CDR3 is CASSPQVTGELFF. CDR3 bases: TGCGCCAGCAGCCCGCAGGTGACCGGGGAGCTGTTTTTT.

The rearrangement joins TRBV13 to TRBJ1-2; no reliable D call. There are 12 residues in the CDR3. Trimming removed 6 bases from V and 4 bases from J, with 9 bases in between. CDR1 is PRHDT and CDR2 is FYEKMQ in the germline V gene (reference sequence). The chain's CDR3 is CASREGSYGYTF. CDR3 nucleotides: TGTGCCAGCAGGGAGGGTTCCTATGGCTACACCTTC.

The V and J genes are TRBV4-1 and TRBJ2-6; TRBD1 might be the D (5 bases). The CDR3 contains 16 residues. Per the germline V gene, CDR1 is MGHRA and CDR2 is YSYEKL. Trimming removed 0 bases at V and 1 base at J, with 7 bases between. The CDR3 sequence: CASSQDRASGANVLTF. CDR3 sequence (DNA): TGCGCCAGCAGCCAAGACAGGGCATCTGGGGCCAACGTCCTGACTTTC.

This clonotype was counted between two and nine times. The DNA for the CDR3 is TGTGCCAGCAGTCCCTTGACAGGGGGAAGCAATCAGCCCCAGCATTTT. Its protein product is CASSPLTGGSNQPQHF. The rearrangement joins TRBV27 to TRBJ1-5, with 9 bases fitting TRBD1. V dropped 5 bases and J dropped 1; count of bases not matched to a gene: 6. This CDR3 has 16 residues. CDR1 and CDR2 from the germline V gene are MNHEY and SMNVEV (reference sequence).

This clonotype was picked up one time. The gene calls are TRBV7-9 and TRBJ1-5, with a possible D match to TRBD1 (6 bases). CDR3 size: 15 residues. Germline CDR1 reads SEHNR; CDR2 reads FQNEAQ (reference sequence). Trimming shortened V by 1 base and J by 3 bases, and 10 bases separated the two germline ends. The CDR3 loop is CASSLEDSLNQPQHF. CDR3 in DNA: TGTGCCAGCAGCTTAGAGGACAGCCTCAATCAGCCCCAGCATTTT.